This T cell receptor (beta chain) was captured by sequencing in a study of blood T cell repertoires in COVID-19. The CDR3 loop spans 21 amino acids. Losses at the gene ends were 5 bases for V and 4 bases for J; bases not matched to a gene: 18. Germline CDR1 reads KGHDR; CDR2 reads SFDVKD. Only in-frame clones appear in the TCRdb table, and some are missing; sequencing was by immunoSEQ multiplex PCR. The sample has about 220,000 clones; about four fifths are singletons. Source material: PBMCs or T cells enriched from blood (not recorded which). This receptor was obtained from a woman aged 40 to 50 with acute COVID-19. This rearrangement joins TRBV24-1 to TRBJ2-5; 16 nucleotides match TRBD2. The CDR3 DNA sequence: TGTGCCACCAGTGCCCACTCGGGACTAGCGGGAGGGCTTTTAAATGGAGAGACCCAGTACTTC. Amino acids: CATSAHSGLAGGLLNGETQYF.